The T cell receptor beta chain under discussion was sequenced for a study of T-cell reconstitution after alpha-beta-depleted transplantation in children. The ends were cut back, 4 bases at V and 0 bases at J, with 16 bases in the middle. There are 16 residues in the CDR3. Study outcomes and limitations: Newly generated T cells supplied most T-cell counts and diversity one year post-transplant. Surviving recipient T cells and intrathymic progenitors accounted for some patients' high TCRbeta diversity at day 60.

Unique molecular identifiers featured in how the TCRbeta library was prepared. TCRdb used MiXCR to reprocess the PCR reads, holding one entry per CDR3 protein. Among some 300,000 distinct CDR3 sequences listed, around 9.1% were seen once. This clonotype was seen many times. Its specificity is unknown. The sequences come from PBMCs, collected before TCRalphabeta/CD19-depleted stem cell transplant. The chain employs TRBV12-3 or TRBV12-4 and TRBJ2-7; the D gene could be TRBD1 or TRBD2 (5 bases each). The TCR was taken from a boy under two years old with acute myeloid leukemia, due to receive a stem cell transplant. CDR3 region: CASSSGQGISSYEQYF. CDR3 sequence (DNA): TGTGCCAGCAGTTCGGGGCAGGGTATTAGCTCCTACGAGCAGTACTTC.